This is a list of T cell receptor beta chains from one sample in a study of T cell responses to AZD1222 COVID-19 vaccine. Generated by immunoSEQ multiplex PCR, the TCRdb table keeps only in-frame clones and is missing some. The data show 100,000 to 150,000 clones, with about 85% seen just once and 4.4% held by the top ten. Source: peripheral blood, taken on day 0 of AZD1222 vaccination. All receptors derive from an adult in good health. The CDR3 runs from the conserved cysteine through the conserved F or W. The order of the fields is CDR3 DNA, CDR3 protein, D gene, J gene, V gene, clone size. The D gene is left open where the match is weak. Rows may omit the clone size; those that give it use once, few, many or a size class.

DNA: TGTGCCAGCAGCTACCGACTAGCAGGTGAGCAGTTCTTC
CDR3: CASSYRLAGEQFF
D: TRBD2
J: TRBJ2-1
V: TRBV11-3
size: -

DNA: TGTGCCAGCAGTGAGGGAGCCACCCTCCACTTT
CDR3: CASSEGATLHF
D: -
J: TRBJ1-6
V: TRBV27
size: -

DNA: TGTGCCAGCAGTTACGGGGCAGAGGTGACTGAAGCTTTCTTT
CDR3: CASSYGAEVTEAFF
D: -
J: TRBJ1-1
V: TRBV6-5
size: few

DNA: TGTGCCACCAGTGACCCGGGACTAGCGCAAGAGACCCAGTACTTC
CDR3: CATSDPGLAQETQYF
D: TRBD2
J: TRBJ2-5
V: TRBV24-1
size: -

DNA: TGTGCCAGCAGTCCGGGGACGGCTAATGAAAAACTGTTTTTT
CDR3: CASSPGTANEKLFF
D: -
J: TRBJ1-4
V: TRBV6-5
size: -

DNA: TGTGCCAGCAGCTTAGCGGTTACGGAGCAGTACTTC
CDR3: CASSLAVTEQYF
D: -
J: TRBJ2-7
V: TRBV7-9
size: once

DNA: TGCGCCAGCAGCTTGTCAGCGGGAGGGGGTTACAATGAGCAGTTCTTC
CDR3: CASSLSAGGGYNEQFF
D: TRBD2
J: TRBJ2-1
V: TRBV5-1
size: once

DNA: TGTGCCAGCAGGCTAGGGGGCGCGGGTGTAGATACGCAGTATTTT
CDR3: CASRLGGAGVDTQYF
D: TRBD1
J: TRBJ2-3
V: TRBV6-5
size: -

DNA: TGTGCCAGCAGCTTACAGGGCGGATCTCGTAATTCACCCCTCCACTTT
CDR3: CASSLQGGSRNSPLHF
D: -
J: TRBJ1-6
V: TRBV7-6
size: -

DNA: TGCGCCAGCAGCCAAGCTGCCAGCTCTACCCTGGTCGAGCAGTACTTC
CDR3: CASSQAASSTLVEQYF
D: -
J: TRBJ2-7
V: TRBV4-1
size: once

DNA: TGTGCCAGCAGCGTAGTGGACAGGCCTAATTCACCCCTCCACTTT
CDR3: CASSVVDRPNSPLHF
D: TRBD1
J: TRBJ1-6
V: TRBV9
size: -

DNA: TGTGCCAGCAGTTACTCGAAAGGCGTAGGGGATGAACAGTACTTC
CDR3: CASSYSKGVGDEQYF
D: -
J: TRBJ2-7
V: TRBV6-5
size: once

DNA: TGTGCCACTCACCCGGGGGGGCCCTATGGCTACACCTTC
CDR3: CATHPGGPYGYTF
D: -
J: TRBJ1-2
V: TRBV24-1
size: -

DNA: TGTGCCAGCATGGTATTGGGGCCCTCAACTAATGAAAAACTGTTTTTT
CDR3: CASMVLGPSTNEKLFF
D: -
J: TRBJ1-4
V: TRBV7-9
size: -

DNA: TGTGCCAGCAGCCGACCACCTCCGGGACAGGGGTCCTACGAGCAGTACTTC
CDR3: CASSRPPPGQGSYEQYF
D: TRBD1
J: TRBJ2-7
V: TRBV11-3
size: few

DNA: TGTGCCACCAGTGACTCGGACCGCCAAGAGACCCAGTACTTC
CDR3: CATSDSDRQETQYF
D: -
J: TRBJ2-5
V: TRBV24-1
size: -

DNA: TGCGCCAGCAGCTTGAGGAGGGGGCGTCTCCAAGAGACCCAGTACTTC
CDR3: CASSLRRGRLQETQYF
D: -
J: TRBJ2-5
V: TRBV5-1
size: -

DNA: TGTGCCAGCAGCTTAGCATCGCGCACTGAAGCTTTCTTT
CDR3: CASSLASRTEAFF
D: -
J: TRBJ1-1
V: TRBV11-2
size: -

DNA: TGTGCCAGCAGCCCCGGCGGGTACAATGAGCAGTTCTTC
CDR3: CASSPGGYNEQFF
D: -
J: TRBJ2-1
V: TRBV9
size: -

DNA: TGTGCCAGCAGCCCAACCGGGACTAGCGGGAGCCGTGAGCAGTTCTTC
CDR3: CASSPTGTSGSREQFF
D: TRBD2
J: TRBJ2-1
V: TRBV7-9
size: once

DNA: TGCGCCAGCAGCCCCGGGACAGGGGGCGCGGGCTCTGGAAACACCATATATTTT
CDR3: CASSPGTGGAGSGNTIYF
D: TRBD1
J: TRBJ1-3
V: TRBV10-2
size: -

DNA: TGTGCCAGCAAGAGCGGGAGTGCCCACGAGCAGTACTTC
CDR3: CASKSGSAHEQYF
D: TRBD2
J: TRBJ2-7
V: TRBV6-5
size: -

DNA: TGTGCCAGCAGCCAATTCGGGACATGGAGCTCCTACGAGCAGTACTTC
CDR3: CASSQFGTWSSYEQYF
D: -
J: TRBJ2-7
V: TRBV3-1/TRBV3-2
size: -

DNA: TGTGCCACCAGTGATGGGGTGGGCACTGAAGCTTTCTTT
CDR3: CATSDGVGTEAFF
D: -
J: TRBJ1-1
V: TRBV24-1
size: -

DNA: TGTGCCATCAGTGAGTCGCCCCAGGGCTCTGGAAACACCATATATTTT
CDR3: CAISESPQGSGNTIYF
D: -
J: TRBJ1-3
V: TRBV10-3
size: -

DNA: TGCGCCAGCAGCCAAGATGGGACTCGGGAGACCCAGTACTTC
CDR3: CASSQDGTRETQYF
D: -
J: TRBJ2-5
V: TRBV4-3
size: -

DNA: TGCGCCAGCAGCCTGGACGTTAATCAGCCCCAGCATTTT
CDR3: CASSLDVNQPQHF
D: -
J: TRBJ1-5
V: TRBV4-3
size: once

DNA: TGTGCCAGCAGCCCTCAGGGGAACACTGAAGCTTTCTTT
CDR3: CASSPQGNTEAFF
D: -
J: TRBJ1-1
V: TRBV7-3
size: few

DNA: TGTGCCAGCAGCTTAGGCAGGGTGGTTAGGAGCGAGCAGTACTTC
CDR3: CASSLGRVVRSEQYF
D: -
J: TRBJ2-7
V: TRBV7-2
size: -

DNA: TGTGCCACCCTACCCGGGACACGGTACAATGAGCAGTTCTTC
CDR3: CATLPGTRYNEQFF
D: -
J: TRBJ2-1
V: TRBV28
size: -

DNA: TGCGCCAGCAGTGGACAGGGGGTCACCCAGTACTTC
CDR3: CASSGQGVTQYF
D: TRBD1
J: TRBJ2-5
V: TRBV10-2
size: -

DNA: TGTGCCATCAGTGAGTCGCTGGGAGGGAACACTGAAGCTTTCTTT
CDR3: CAISESLGGNTEAFF
D: -
J: TRBJ1-1
V: TRBV10-3
size: -

DNA: TGTGCCAGCAGCTGGCGGGGGACGGTCAATGAGCAGTTCTTC
CDR3: CASSWRGTVNEQFF
D: TRBD2
J: TRBJ2-1
V: TRBV7-2
size: few

DNA: TGCGCCAGCAGCCAGGCCGACAGGGGGACTGAAGCTTTCTTT
CDR3: CASSQADRGTEAFF
D: TRBD1
J: TRBJ1-1
V: TRBV4-3
size: -

DNA: TGCAGTGCAGTAAGGGGGGAGACCCAGTACTTC
CDR3: CSAVRGETQYF
D: -
J: TRBJ2-5
V: TRBV20-1
size: -

DNA: TGCGCCAGTGGCTCCACGGGTGGCACTGAAGCTTTCTTT
CDR3: CASGSTGGTEAFF
D: -
J: TRBJ1-1
V: TRBV10-2
size: -

DNA: TGTGCCAGCAGGTCGACAGGGACCCGCGGGGGAAACATTCAGTACTTC
CDR3: CASRSTGTRGGNIQYF
D: -
J: TRBJ2-4
V: TRBV11-2
size: -

DNA: TGTGCCAGCAGCGTAGCTAAAGCCTCCGGGGGCTATGGCTACACCTTC
CDR3: CASSVAKASGGYGYTF
D: -
J: TRBJ1-2
V: TRBV9
size: -

DNA: TGTGCCGGGAGACCGGCGGATTCACCCCTCCACTTT
CDR3: CAGRPADSPLHF
D: -
J: TRBJ1-6
V: TRBV2
size: -

DNA: TGTGCCTGGAGATCAGGGGAGAACACCGGGGAGCTGTTTTTT
CDR3: CAWRSGENTGELFF
D: -
J: TRBJ2-2
V: TRBV30
size: -

DNA: TGTGCCAGCAGTATCCAGGGATCCGGTTCACCCCTCCACTTT
CDR3: CASSIQGSGSPLHF
D: -
J: TRBJ1-6
V: TRBV3-1/TRBV3-2
size: -

DNA: TGTGCCAGCAGCGCCTTTGGAGGGGGCGAGGGTCAGCCCCAGCATTTT
CDR3: CASSAFGGGEGQPQHF
D: TRBD1
J: TRBJ1-5
V: TRBV9
size: -

DNA: TGTGCCACTCAGGAAAATAATCAGCCCCAGCATTTT
CDR3: CATQENNQPQHF
D: -
J: TRBJ1-5
V: TRBV24-1
size: -

DNA: TGTGCCAGCAGTTTAGAGGGAGGGAGAAGTGAAAAACTGTTTTTT
CDR3: CASSLEGGRSEKLFF
D: -
J: TRBJ1-4
V: TRBV27
size: -

DNA: TGTGCCGGTTGGAGTAACTATGGCTACACCTTC
CDR3: CAGWSNYGYTF
D: -
J: TRBJ1-2
V: TRBV28
size: -

DNA: TGTGCCAGCAGTGCCCGGGGGGGACAGGGGATAACCAATCAGCCCCAGCATTTT
CDR3: CASSARGGQGITNQPQHF
D: TRBD1
J: TRBJ1-5
V: TRBV6-1
size: -

DNA: TGTGCCAGCAGCTTAGGACGGCCCGAAGCTTTCTTT
CDR3: CASSLGRPEAFF
D: -
J: TRBJ1-1
V: TRBV11-3
size: -

DNA: TGTGCCACCAGTGACCCCGGGACAGGTGGTGACGAGCAGTACTTC
CDR3: CATSDPGTGGDEQYF
D: TRBD1
J: TRBJ2-7
V: TRBV24-1
size: -

DNA: TGTGCCAGCAGTGAAAGGGTAGCGGGAAAGGAAAACAATGAGCAGTTCTTC
CDR3: CASSERVAGKENNEQFF
D: TRBD2
J: TRBJ2-1
V: TRBV2
size: -

DNA: TGTGCCAGCCCCGCGGGCACTGAAGCTTTCTTT
CDR3: CASPAGTEAFF
D: -
J: TRBJ1-1
V: TRBV28
size: -

DNA: TGCAGCGTTGGGGTAGTATACAATGAGCAGTTCTTC
CDR3: CSVGVVYNEQFF
D: -
J: TRBJ2-1
V: TRBV29-1
size: once

DNA: TGTGCCAGCACCGGACAGGGGGCCGACGAGCAGTACTTC
CDR3: CASTGQGADEQYF
D: TRBD1
J: TRBJ2-7
V: TRBV27
size: -